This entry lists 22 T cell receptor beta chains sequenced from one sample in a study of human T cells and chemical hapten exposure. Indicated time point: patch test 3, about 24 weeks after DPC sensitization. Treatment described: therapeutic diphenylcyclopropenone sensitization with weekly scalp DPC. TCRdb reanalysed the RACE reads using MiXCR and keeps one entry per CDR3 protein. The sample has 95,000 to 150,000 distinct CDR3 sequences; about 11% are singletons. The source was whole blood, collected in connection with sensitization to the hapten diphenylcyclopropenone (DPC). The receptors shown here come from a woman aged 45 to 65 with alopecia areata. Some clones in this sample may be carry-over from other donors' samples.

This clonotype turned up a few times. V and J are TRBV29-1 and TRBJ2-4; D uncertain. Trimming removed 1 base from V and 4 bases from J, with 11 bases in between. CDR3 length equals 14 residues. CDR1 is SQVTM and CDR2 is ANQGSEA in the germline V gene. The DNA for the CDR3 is TGCAGCGTTGAAGCCGGCCAGGTTAAAAACATTCAGTACTTC. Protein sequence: CSVEAGQVKNIQYF.

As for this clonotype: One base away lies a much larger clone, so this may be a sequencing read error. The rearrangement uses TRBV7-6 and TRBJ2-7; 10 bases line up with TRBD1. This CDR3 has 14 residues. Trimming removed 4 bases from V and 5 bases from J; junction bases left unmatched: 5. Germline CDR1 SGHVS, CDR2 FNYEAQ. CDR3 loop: CASSSRTGGHEQYF. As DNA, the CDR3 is TGTGCCAGCAGCTCAAGGACAGGGGGGCACGAGCAGTACTTC.

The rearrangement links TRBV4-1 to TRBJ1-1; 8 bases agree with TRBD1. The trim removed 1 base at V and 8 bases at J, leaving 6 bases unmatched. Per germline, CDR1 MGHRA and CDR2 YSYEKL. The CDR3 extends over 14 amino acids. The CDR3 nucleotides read TGCGCCAGCAGCCAAGCCCCAGGGGGCCGCGAAGCTTTCTTT. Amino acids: CASSQAPGGREAFF.

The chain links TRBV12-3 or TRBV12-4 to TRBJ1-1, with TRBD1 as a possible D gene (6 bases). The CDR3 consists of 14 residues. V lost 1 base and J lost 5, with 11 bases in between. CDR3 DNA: TGTGCCAGCAGTTTAGGGGCAACAGGGACTGAAGCTTTCTTT. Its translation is CASSLGATGTEAFF.

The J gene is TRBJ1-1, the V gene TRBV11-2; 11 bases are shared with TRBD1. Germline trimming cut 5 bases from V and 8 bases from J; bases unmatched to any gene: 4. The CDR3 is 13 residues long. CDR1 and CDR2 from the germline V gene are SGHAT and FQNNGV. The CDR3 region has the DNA TGTGCCAGCAGCCGGACAGGGGGCTTGGAAGCTTTCTTT. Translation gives CASSRTGGLEAFF.

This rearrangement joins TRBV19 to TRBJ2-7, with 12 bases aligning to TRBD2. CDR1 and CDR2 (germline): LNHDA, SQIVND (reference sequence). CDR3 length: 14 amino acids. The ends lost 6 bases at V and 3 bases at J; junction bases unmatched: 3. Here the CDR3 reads CASSPSGRGYEQYF. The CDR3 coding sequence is TGTGCCAGTAGCCCTAGCGGGAGGGGCTACGAGCAGTACTTC. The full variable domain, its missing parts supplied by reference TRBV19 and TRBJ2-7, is DGGITQSPKYLFRKEGQNVTLSCEQNLNHDAMYWYRQDPGQGLRLIYYSQIVNDFQKGDIAEGYSVSREKKESFPLTVTSAQKNPTAFYLCASSPSGRGYEQYFGPGTRLTVT.

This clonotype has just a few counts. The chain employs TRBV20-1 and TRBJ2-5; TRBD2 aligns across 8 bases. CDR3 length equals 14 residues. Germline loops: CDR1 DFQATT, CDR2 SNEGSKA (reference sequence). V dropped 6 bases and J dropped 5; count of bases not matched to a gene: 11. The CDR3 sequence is CSARSSGIGETQYF. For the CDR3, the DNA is TGCAGTGCCAGGAGTAGCGGGATCGGGGAGACCCAGTACTTC.

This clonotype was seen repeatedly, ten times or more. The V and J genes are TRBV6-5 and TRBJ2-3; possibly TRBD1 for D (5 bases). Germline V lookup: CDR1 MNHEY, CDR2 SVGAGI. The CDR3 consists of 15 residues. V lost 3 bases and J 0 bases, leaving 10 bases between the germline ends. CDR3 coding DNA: TGTGCCAGCAGTTATCAGGGCCCCAGCACAGATACGCAGTATTTT. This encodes CASSYQGPSTDTQYF.

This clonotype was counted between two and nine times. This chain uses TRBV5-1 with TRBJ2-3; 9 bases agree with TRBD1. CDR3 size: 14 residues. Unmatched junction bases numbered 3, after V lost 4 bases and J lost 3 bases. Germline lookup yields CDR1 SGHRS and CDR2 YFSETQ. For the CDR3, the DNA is TGCGCCAGCAGCAAACAGGGGGCGACAGATACGCAGTATTTT. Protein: CASSKQGATDTQYF.

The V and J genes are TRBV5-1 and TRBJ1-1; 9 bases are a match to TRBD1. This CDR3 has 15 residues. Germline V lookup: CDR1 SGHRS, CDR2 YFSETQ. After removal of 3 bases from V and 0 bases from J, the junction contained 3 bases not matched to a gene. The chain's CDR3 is CASSWTGALNTEAFF. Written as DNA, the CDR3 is TGCGCCAGCAGCTGGACAGGGGCTTTGAACACTGAAGCTTTCTTT. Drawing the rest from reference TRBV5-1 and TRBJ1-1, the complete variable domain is KAGVTQTPRYLIKTRGQQVTLSCSPISGHRSVSWYQQTPGQGLQFLFEYFSETQRNKGNFPGRFSGRQFSNSRSEMNVSTLELGDSALYLCASSWTGALNTEAFFGQGTRLTVV.

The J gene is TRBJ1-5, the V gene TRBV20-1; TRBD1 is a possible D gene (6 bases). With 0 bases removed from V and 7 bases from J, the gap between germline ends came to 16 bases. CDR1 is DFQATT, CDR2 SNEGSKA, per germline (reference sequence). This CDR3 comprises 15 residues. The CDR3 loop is CSARDNQGWGQPQHF. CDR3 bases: TGCAGTGCTAGAGACAACCAGGGGTGGGGACAGCCCCAGCATTTT.

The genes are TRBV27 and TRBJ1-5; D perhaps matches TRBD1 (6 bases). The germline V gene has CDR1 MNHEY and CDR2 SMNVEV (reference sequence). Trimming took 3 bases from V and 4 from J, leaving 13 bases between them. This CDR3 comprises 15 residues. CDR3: CASSLGNRVNQPQHF. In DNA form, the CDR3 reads TGTGCCAGCAGTTTGGGGAACAGGGTTAATCAGCCCCAGCATTTT.

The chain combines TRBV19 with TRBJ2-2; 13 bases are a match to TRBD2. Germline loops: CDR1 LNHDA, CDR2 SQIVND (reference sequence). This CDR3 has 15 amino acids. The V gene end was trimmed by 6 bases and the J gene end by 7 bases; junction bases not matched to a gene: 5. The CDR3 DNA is TGTGCCAGTAGAAGGACTAGCGGGGGAGACGGGGAGCTGTTTTTT. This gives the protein CASRRTSGGDGELFF.

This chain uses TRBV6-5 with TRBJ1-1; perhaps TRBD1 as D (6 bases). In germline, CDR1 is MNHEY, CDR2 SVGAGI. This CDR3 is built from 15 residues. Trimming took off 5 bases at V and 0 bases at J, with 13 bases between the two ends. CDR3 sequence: CASSPTGVLNTEAFF. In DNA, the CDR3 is TGTGCCAGCAGTCCGACAGGAGTCCTGAACACTGAAGCTTTCTTT.

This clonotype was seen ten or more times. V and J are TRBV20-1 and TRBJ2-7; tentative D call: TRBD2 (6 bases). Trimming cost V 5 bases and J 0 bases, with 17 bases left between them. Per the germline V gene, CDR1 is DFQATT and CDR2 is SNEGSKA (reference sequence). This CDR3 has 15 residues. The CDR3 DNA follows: TGCAGTGCTGGTGACGGGGGAACCTACTCCTACGAGCAGTACTTC. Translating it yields CSAGDGGTYSYEQYF.

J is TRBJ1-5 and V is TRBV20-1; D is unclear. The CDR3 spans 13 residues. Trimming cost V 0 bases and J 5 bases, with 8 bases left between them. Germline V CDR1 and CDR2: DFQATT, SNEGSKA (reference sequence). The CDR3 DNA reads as TGCAGTGCTAGAGAAATAGTAGATCAGCCCCAGCATTTT. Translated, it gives CSAREIVDQPQHF.

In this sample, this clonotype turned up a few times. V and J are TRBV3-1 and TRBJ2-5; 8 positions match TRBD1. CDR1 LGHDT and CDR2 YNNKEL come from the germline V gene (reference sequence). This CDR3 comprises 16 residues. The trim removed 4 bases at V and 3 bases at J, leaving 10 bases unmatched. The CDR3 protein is CASSPRDRLTKETQYF. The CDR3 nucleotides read TGTGCCAGCAGCCCCAGGGACAGGTTAACGAAAGAGACCCAGTACTTC.

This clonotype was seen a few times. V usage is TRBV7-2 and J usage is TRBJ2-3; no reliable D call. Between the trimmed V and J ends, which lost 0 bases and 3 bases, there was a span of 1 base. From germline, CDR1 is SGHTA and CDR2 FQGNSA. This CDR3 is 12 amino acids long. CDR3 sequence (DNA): TGTGCCAGCAGCTTAGCGACAGATACGCAGTATTTT. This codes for CASSLATDTQYF.

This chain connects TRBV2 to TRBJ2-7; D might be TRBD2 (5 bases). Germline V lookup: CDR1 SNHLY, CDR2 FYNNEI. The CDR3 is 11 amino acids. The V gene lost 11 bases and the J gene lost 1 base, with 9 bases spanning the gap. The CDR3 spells CAGAVSYEQYF. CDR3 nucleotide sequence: TGTGCCGGAGCGGTTTCCTACGAGCAGTACTTC.

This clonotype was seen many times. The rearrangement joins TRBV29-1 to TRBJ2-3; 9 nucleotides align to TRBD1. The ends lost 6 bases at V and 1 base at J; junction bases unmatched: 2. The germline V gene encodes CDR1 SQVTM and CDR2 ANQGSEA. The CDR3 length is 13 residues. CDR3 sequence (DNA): TGCAGCGTACGGGACAGGGGCACAGATACGCAGTATTTT. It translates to CSVRDRGTDTQYF.

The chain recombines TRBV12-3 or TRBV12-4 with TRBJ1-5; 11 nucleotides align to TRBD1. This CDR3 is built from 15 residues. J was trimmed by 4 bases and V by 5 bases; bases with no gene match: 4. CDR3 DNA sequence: TGTGCCAGCAGTCCTGGGACAGGGGGTAATCAGCCCCAGCATTTT. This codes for CASSPGTGGNQPQHF.

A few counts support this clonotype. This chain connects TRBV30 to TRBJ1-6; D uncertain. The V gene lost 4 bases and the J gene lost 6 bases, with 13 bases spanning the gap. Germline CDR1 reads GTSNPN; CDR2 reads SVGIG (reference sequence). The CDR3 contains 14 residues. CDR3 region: CAWTQGGGNSPLHF. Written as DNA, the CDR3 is TGTGCCTGGACCCAAGGCGGCGGTAATTCACCCCTCCACTTT.